The rows below give T cell receptor beta chains drawn from one sample of a study of T cell responses to AZD1222 COVID-19 vaccine. Generated by immunoSEQ multiplex PCR, the TCRdb table keeps only in-frame clones and is missing some. The sample records tens of thousands of clones, roughly 91% being singletons. This sample comprised peripheral blood, obtained on day 0 of AZD1222 vaccination. Receptors were obtained from an adult in good health. Each CDR3 is given with its conserved first and last residue. Each record gives: clone size, D gene, V gene, J gene, CDR3 DNA, CDR3 protein. A D gene is named only where the DNA matches it firmly. The size of a clone is reported for some rows only, either as once, few or many, or as a class for expanded clones.

abundance: once
d_gene: TRBD1
v_gene: TRBV5-1
j_gene: TRBJ2-7
CDR3nt: TGCGCCAGCAGCTTGGCCGGACAGGATGGCTCCTACGAGCAGTACTTC
CDR3aa: CASSLAGQDGSYEQYF

abundance: -
d_gene: -
v_gene: TRBV5-1
j_gene: TRBJ1-4
CDR3nt: TGCGCCAGCAGCCTGACACAACTTAATGAAAAACTGTTTTTT
CDR3aa: CASSLTQLNEKLFF

abundance: -
d_gene: -
v_gene: TRBV30
j_gene: TRBJ1-4
CDR3nt: TGTGCCTGGAGTGGGTCAGGGGTTAATGAAAAACTGTTTTTT
CDR3aa: CAWSGSGVNEKLFF

abundance: -
d_gene: -
v_gene: TRBV10-3
j_gene: TRBJ1-1
CDR3nt: TGTGCCATCAGCTGGAGGGGGGGCGTAGGCACTGAAGCTTTCTTT
CDR3aa: CAISWRGGVGTEAFF

abundance: -
d_gene: -
v_gene: TRBV5-8
j_gene: TRBJ1-3
CDR3nt: TGTGCCAGCAGCCGTGGACAATATTCTGGAAACACCATATATTTT
CDR3aa: CASSRGQYSGNTIYF

abundance: -
d_gene: -
v_gene: TRBV5-1
j_gene: TRBJ1-2
CDR3nt: TGCGCCAGCAGCTTGGAGGCTTCAAACTATGGCTACACCTTC
CDR3aa: CASSLEASNYGYTF

abundance: -
d_gene: TRBD1
v_gene: TRBV15
j_gene: TRBJ1-4
CDR3nt: TGTGCCACCAGCAGAAGACAGGGAACTAATGAAAAACTGTTTTTT
CDR3aa: CATSRRQGTNEKLFF

abundance: -
d_gene: TRBD1
v_gene: TRBV2
j_gene: TRBJ1-5
CDR3nt: TGTGCCACCTCCTTGGAGGGGGCGAGGCAGCCCCAGCATTTT
CDR3aa: CATSLEGARQPQHF

abundance: -
d_gene: -
v_gene: TRBV5-4
j_gene: TRBJ2-6
CDR3nt: TGTGCCAGCAGCCCTGCCCCCTCAGGGGCCAACGTCCTGACTTTC
CDR3aa: CASSPAPSGANVLTF

abundance: -
d_gene: -
v_gene: TRBV4-2
j_gene: TRBJ2-5
CDR3nt: TGTGCCAGCAGCCAACCGGGACTCGACGGGACCCAGTACTTC
CDR3aa: CASSQPGLDGTQYF

abundance: once
d_gene: -
v_gene: TRBV4-3
j_gene: TRBJ2-7
CDR3nt: TGCGCCAGCAGCCAATCCCCAGGGGGGTACGAGCAGTACTTC
CDR3aa: CASSQSPGGYEQYF

abundance: -
d_gene: TRBD1
v_gene: TRBV30
j_gene: TRBJ1-6
CDR3nt: TGTGCCTGGAGTAGGGGGCCGGGGGAGAATTCACCCCTCCACTTT
CDR3aa: CAWSRGPGENSPLHF

abundance: -
d_gene: TRBD2
v_gene: TRBV15
j_gene: TRBJ2-2
CDR3nt: TGTGCCACCAGCAGAGCCCCAGCGGGGGGGCCGGACGGGGAGCTGTTTTTT
CDR3aa: CATSRAPAGGPDGELFF

abundance: -
d_gene: -
v_gene: TRBV2
j_gene: TRBJ1-2
CDR3nt: TGTGCCAGCGACGCAGGGTTGTCCTATGGCTACACCTTC
CDR3aa: CASDAGLSYGYTF

abundance: -
d_gene: -
v_gene: TRBV2
j_gene: TRBJ1-6
CDR3nt: TGTGCCAGCAAAAGTTCCTTCTATAATTCACCCCTCCACTTT
CDR3aa: CASKSSFYNSPLHF